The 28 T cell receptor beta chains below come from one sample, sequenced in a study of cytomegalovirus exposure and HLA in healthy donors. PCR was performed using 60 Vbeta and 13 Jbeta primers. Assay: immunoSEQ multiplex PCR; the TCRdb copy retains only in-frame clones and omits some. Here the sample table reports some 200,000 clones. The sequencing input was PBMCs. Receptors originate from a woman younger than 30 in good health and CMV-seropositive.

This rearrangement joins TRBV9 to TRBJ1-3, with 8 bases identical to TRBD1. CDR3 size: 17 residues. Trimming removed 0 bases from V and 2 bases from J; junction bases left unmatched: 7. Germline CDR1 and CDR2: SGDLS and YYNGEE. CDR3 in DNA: TGTGCCAGCAGCGTAGAGGGGACAGGCATCGCTGGAAACACCATATATTTT. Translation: CASSVEGTGIAGNTIYF.

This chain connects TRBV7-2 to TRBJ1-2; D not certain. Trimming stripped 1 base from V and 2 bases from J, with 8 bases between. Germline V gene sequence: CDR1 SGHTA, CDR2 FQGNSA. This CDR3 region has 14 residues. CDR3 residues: CASSLDGGNYGYTF. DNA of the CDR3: TGTGCCAGCAGCTTAGATGGAGGCAACTATGGCTACACCTTC.

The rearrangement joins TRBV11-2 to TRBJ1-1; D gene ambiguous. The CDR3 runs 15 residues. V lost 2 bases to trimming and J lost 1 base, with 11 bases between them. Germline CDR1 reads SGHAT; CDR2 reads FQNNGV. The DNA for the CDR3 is TGTGCCAGCAGCTTAACCGGGTTCCCGAACACTGAAGCTTTCTTT. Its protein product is CASSLTGFPNTEAFF.

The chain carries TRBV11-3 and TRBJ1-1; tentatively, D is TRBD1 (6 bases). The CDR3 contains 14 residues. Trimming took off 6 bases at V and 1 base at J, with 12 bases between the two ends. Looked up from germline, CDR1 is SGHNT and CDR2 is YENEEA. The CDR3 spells CASSLRGQNTEAFF. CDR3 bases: TGTGCCAGCAGTCTCAGGGGCCAGAACACTGAAGCTTTCTTT.

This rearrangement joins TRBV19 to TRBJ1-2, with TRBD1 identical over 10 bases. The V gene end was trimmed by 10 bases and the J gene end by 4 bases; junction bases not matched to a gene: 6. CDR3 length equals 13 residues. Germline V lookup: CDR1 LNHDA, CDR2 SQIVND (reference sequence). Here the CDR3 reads CATSRDRGYGYTF. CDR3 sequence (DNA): TGTGCCACCTCCCGGGACAGGGGCTATGGCTACACCTTC. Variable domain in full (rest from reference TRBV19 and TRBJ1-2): DGGITQSPKYLFRKEGQNVTLSCEQNLNHDAMYWYRQDPGQGLRLIYYSQIVNDFQKGDIAEGYSVSREKKESFPLTVTSAQKNPTAFYLCATSRDRGYGYTFGSGTRLTVV.

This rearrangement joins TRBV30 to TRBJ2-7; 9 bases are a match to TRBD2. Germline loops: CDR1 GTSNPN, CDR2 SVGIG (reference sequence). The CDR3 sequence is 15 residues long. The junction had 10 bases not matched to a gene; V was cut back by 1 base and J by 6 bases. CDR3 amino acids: CAWSALAGGPGEQYF. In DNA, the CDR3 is TGTGCCTGGAGTGCTCTTGCGGGAGGGCCCGGCGAGCAGTACTTC.

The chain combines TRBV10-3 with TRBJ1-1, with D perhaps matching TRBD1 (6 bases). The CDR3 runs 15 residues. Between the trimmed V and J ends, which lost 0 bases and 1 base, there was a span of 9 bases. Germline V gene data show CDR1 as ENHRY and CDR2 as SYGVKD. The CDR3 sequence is CAISESGARNTEAFF. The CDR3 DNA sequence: TGTGCCATCAGTGAGTCGGGGGCGCGGAACACTGAAGCTTTCTTT.

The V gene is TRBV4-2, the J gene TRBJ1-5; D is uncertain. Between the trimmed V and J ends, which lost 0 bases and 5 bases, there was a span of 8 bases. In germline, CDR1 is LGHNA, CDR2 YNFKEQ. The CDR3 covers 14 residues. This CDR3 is CASSQDPEYQPQHF. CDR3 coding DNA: TGTGCCAGCAGCCAAGACCCTGAGTATCAGCCCCAGCATTTT.

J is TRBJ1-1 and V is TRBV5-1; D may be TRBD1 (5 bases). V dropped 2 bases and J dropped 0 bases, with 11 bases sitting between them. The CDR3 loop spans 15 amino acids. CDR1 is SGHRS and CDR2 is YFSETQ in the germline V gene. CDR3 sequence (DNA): TGCGCCAGCAGCTTCTCCAGGGTAATGAACACTGAAGCTTTCTTT. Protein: CASSFSRVMNTEAFF.

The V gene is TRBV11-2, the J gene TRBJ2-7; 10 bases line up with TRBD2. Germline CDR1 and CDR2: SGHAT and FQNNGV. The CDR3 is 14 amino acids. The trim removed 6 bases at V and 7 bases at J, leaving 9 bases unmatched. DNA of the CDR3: TGTGCCAGCAGTTTCGCGGGACTAGCGAGGGAGCAGTACTTC. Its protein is CASSFAGLAREQYF.

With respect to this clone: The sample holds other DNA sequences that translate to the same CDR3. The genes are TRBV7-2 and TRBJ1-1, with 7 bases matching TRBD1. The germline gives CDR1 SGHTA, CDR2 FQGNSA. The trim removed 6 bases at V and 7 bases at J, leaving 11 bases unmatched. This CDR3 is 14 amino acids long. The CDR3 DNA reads TGTGCCAGCAGTTTAATTCCCGGGACAGTTGAAGCTTTCTTT. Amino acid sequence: CASSLIPGTVEAFF. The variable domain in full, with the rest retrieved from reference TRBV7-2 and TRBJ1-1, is GAGVSQSPSNKVTEKGKDVELRCDPISGHTALYWYRQSLGQGLEFLIYFQGNSAPDKSGLPSDRFSAERTGGSVSTLTIQRTQQEDSAVYLCASSLIPGTVEAFFGQGTRLTVV.

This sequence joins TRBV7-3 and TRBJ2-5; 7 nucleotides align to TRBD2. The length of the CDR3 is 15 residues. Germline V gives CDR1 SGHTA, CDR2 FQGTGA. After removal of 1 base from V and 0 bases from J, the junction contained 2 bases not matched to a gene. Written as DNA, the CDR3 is TGTGCCAGCAGCTTAAACGGGGGGTACCAAGAGACCCAGTACTTC. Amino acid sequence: CASSLNGGYQETQYF. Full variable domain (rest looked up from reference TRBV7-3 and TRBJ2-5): GAGVSQTPSNKVTEKGKYVELRCDPISGHTALYWYRQSLGQGPEFLIYFQGTGAADDSGLPNDRFFAVRPEGSVSTLKIQRTERGDSAVYLCASSLNGGYQETQYFGPGTRLLVL.

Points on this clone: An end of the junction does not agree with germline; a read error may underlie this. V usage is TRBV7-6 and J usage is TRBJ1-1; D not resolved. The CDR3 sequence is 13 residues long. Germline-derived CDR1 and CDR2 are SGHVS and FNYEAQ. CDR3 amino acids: CSSSLTGDTEAFF. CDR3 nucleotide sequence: TGTTCCAGCAGCTTAACGGGAGACACTGAAGCTTTCTTT.

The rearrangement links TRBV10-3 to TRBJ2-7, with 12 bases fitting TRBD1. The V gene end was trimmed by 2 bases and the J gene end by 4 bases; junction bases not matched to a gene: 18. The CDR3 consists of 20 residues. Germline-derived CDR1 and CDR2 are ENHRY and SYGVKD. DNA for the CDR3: TGTGCCATCAGTGAGGCGAGTCCCAAAGACCGGGACAGGGGGCTTTACGAGCAGTACTTC. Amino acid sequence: CAISEASPKDRDRGLYEQYF.

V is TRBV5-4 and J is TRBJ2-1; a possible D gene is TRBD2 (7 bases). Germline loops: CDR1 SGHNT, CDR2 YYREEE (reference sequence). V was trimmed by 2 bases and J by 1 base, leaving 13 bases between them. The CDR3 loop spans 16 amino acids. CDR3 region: CASSLGGLKSYNEQFF. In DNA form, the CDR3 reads TGTGCCAGCAGCTTAGGGGGACTAAAATCCTACAATGAGCAGTTCTTC.

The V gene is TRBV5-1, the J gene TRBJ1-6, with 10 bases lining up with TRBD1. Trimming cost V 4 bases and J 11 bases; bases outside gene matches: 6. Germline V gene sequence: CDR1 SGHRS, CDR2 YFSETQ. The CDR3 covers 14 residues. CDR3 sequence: CASSTGTGVAPLHF. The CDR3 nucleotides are TGCGCCAGCAGCACCGGGACAGGGGTAGCACCCCTCCACTTT.

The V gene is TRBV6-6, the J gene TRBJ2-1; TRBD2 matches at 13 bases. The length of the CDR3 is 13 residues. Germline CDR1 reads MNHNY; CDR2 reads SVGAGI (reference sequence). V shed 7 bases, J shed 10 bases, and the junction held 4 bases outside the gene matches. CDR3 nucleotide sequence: TGTGCCAGCACGGGACTAGCGGGACAGGAGCAGTTCTTC. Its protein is CASTGLAGQEQFF.

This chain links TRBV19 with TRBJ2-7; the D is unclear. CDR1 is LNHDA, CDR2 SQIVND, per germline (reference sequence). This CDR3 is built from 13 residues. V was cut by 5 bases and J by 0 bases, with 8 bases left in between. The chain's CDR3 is CASSAGFSYEQYF. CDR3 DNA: TGTGCCAGTAGTGCAGGTTTCTCCTACGAGCAGTACTTC.

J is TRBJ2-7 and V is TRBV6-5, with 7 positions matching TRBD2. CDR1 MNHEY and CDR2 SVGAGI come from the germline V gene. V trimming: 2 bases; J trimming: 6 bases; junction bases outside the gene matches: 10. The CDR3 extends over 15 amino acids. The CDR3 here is CASSYSFGGTAEQYF. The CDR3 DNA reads TGTGCCAGCAGTTACAGTTTCGGGGGGACCGCCGAGCAGTACTTC.

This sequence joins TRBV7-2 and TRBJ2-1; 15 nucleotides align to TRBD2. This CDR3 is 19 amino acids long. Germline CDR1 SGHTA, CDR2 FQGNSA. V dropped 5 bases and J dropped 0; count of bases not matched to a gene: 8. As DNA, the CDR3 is TGTGCCAGCAGCGTTGGACTAGCGGGGGGGCGGGGCTCCTACAATGAGCAGTTCTTC. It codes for CASSVGLAGGRGSYNEQFF.

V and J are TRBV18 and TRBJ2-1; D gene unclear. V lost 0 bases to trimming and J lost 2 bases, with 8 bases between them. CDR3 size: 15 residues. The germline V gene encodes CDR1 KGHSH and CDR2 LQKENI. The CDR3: CASSPPQNPYNEQFF. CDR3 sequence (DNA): TGTGCCAGCTCACCACCACAGAATCCCTACAATGAGCAGTTCTTC.

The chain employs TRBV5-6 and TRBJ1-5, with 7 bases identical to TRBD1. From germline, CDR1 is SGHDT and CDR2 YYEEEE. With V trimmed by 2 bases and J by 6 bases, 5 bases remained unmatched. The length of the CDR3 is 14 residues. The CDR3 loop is CASSLLTGSQPQHF. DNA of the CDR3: TGTGCCAGCAGCTTACTGACAGGGAGTCAGCCCCAGCATTTT.

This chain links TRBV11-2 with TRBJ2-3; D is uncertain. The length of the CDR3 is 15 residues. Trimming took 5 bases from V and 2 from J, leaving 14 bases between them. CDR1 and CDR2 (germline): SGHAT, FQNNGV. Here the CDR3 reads CASSPVADYTDTQYF. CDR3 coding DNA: TGTGCCAGCAGCCCTGTGGCGGATTACACAGATACGCAGTATTTT.

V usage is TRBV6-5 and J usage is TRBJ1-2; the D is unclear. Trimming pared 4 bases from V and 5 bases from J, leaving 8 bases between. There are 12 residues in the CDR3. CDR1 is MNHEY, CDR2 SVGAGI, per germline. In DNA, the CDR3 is TGTGCCAGCAGTTCCGGGGTTTATGGCTACACCTTC. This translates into CASSSGVYGYTF.

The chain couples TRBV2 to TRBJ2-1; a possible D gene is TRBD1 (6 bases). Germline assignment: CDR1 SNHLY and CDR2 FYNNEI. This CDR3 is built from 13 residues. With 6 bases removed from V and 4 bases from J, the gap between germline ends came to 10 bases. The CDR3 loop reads CASRGATYNEQFF. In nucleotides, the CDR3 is TGTGCCAGCAGGGGGGCTACGTACAATGAGCAGTTCTTC. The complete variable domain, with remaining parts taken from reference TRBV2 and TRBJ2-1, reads EPEVTQTPSHQVTQMGQEVILRCVPISNHLYFYWYRQILGQKVEFLVSFYNNEISEKSEIFDDQFSVERPDGSNFTLKIRSTKLEDSAMYFCASRGATYNEQFFGPGTRLTVL.

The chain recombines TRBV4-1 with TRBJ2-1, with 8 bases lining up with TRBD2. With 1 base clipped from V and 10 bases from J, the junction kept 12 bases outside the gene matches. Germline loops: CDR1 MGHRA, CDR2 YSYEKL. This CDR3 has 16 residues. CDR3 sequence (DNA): TGCGCCAGCAGCCAAGGGGCGAGCGGGGGTTTTTACGAGCAGTTCTTC. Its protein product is CASSQGASGGFYEQFF.

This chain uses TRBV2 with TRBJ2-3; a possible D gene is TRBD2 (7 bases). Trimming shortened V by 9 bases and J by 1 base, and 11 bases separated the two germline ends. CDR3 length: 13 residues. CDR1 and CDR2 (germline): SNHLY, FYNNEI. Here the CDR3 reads CASLGGGTDTQYF. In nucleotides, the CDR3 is TGTGCCAGTCTAGGGGGGGGCACAGATACGCAGTATTTT.

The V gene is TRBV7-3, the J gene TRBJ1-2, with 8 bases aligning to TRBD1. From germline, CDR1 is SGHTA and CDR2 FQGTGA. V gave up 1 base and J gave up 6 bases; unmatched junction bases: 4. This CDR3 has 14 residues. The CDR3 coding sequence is TGTGCCAGCAGCTTAAGCCCAGGGGGCCATGGCTACACCTTC. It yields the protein CASSLSPGGHGYTF.